Listed below are T cell receptor beta chains from one sample, sequenced in a study of blood T cells in healthy people across ages. TCRdb re-called the 5' RACE reads with MiXCR, one entry per CDR3 protein. Altogether fewer than 1.5 million distinct CDR3 sequences are present, about 40% being singletons, with the ten largest covering 7% to 9%. Source material: blood. These receptors originate from a woman between 18 and 29 years old in good health. Both conserved end residues are trimmed from each CDR3. Fields, in order: V gene, CDR3 protein.

TRBV7-2	ASSLVWRTGELF
TRBV12-3/TRBV12-4	AGRAGLKIAF
TRBV7-2	ASSFKGGPDEQY
TRBV27	ASSFPTRLELF
TRBV7-9	ASLPPEKPYEQY
TRBV10-3	AIGLVGSSEQY
TRBV7-8	ASSSQGAPYNEQY
TRBV4-2	ASRPSGDNEQF
TRBV12-3/TRBV12-4	ASTHPLGVLGISSNEQF
TRBV7-2	ASSKSSGYT
TRBV9	ASSVATTLTDTQY
TRBV5-6	ASSLFPRNQETQY
TRBV5-1	ASSPLTGVATGELF
TRBV29-1	SVEGVEGQPQH
TRBV6-2/TRBV6-3	ASGFKTSKDTQY
TRBV24-1	ATSESGPTTGELF
TRBV14	ASSQDSTRTGFGYT
TRBV20-1	SASRELNTEAF
TRBV6-6	ASSYSGTYGYT
TRBV15	ATSPGAAYGYT
TRBV20-1	SASRTANNEQF
TRBV6-6	ASFERDFISTDTQY
TRBV12-3/TRBV12-4	ASTAGSVADTQY
TRBV5-1	ASSWPGTGEQY
TRBV4-1	ASSQGDEQF
TRBV7-9	ASSLALLAVAYEQY
TRBV9	ASSARDGVNQPQH
TRBV7-2	ASRWSSYNEQY
TRBV10-3	AISPGEETQY
TRBV5-1	ASSLEPGLGVNEQF
TRBV7-9	AIQRSGLAILHEQY
TRBV5-1	ASYRGQESDTQY
TRBV20-1	SARALGTGPQETQY
TRBV12-3/TRBV12-4	ASSLGLGGLSTTTLSTDTQY
TRBV6-1	SAGRNTGELF
TRBV20-1	SVGDRTGRGEQY
TRBV20-1	SAEGGEQD
TRBV6-5	ASSAGGHQPQH
TRBV9	ASSPSGLYGYT
TRBV29-1	SALVAAEQY